This TCR beta chain was sequenced in a study of OX40 agonist ivuxolimab in advanced cancers. Study summary: Across the patients, intravenous ivuxolimab was delivered every 2 weeks at 0.01 to 10 mg/kg.

For this clone: The antigen remains undetermined.

On cycle 4 day 1 and cycle 7 day 1, as well as at baseline, blood was sampled. Measured with immunoSEQ multiplex PCR; TCRdb has only the in-frame clones, and not every one. Among fewer than 85,000 clones, 65% to 90% were seen once, and the ten largest hold more than 0.5%. Study-level results: Fewer expanded clones were found on average in CD4+ than in CD8+ T cells. Still undetermined is the antigen specificity of the expanded peripheral T cells.

The TCR originated in an adult with an advanced solid tumor such as melanoma, head and neck, liver or kidney cancer. The source material was CD4+ or CD8+ T cells sorted from blood, sampled in a trial of the OX40 agonist ivuxolimab.

The CDR3 reads CASSQGLAGYNEQFF. In DNA form, the CDR3 reads TGCGCCAGCAGCCAAGGACTAGCGGGTTACAATGAGCAGTTCTTC. V is TRBV4-3 and J is TRBJ2-1, with 10 bases fitting TRBD2. There are 15 residues in the CDR3. With V trimmed by 1 base and J by 4 bases, 1 base remained unmatched. Germline CDR1 and CDR2: LGHNA and YSLEER.